This record looks at one TCR beta chain sequence and its context. The sample originates from a study of response to subunit inactivated influenza vaccine. Each CDR3 protein is one row after TCRdb ran MiXCR on the RT-PCR reads. This sample has some 300,000 distinct CDR3 sequences; 22% occur once, and the top ten carry 10%. V was pared by 1 base and J by 6 bases, with 10 bases between. This CDR3 has 13 residues. Germline values: CDR1 DFQATT, CDR2 SNEGSKA (reference sequence). This TCR came from a man in his fifties or sixties who received an inactivated influenza vaccine. The specimen was PBMCs from blood, collected about 19 months after vaccination. The rearrangement uses TRBV20-1 and TRBJ1-5, with D unclear. The CDR3 here is CSARVEAPQPQHF. DNA of the CDR3: TGCAGTGCTAGAGTGGAGGCCCCTCAGCCCCAGCATTTT.